One and the same sample provided the 11 T cell receptor beta chains below, sequenced in a study of T cell changes during pregnancy in multiple sclerosis. Assay used: immunoSEQ multiplex PCR; TCRdb lists only in-frame clones, some missing. Among 35,000 or so clones listed, 75% to 90% were seen once. Sequenced material: CD8+ T cells from peripheral blood mononuclear cells, taken in the third trimester of pregnancy. The receptors stem from a female donor with multiple sclerosis, enrolled in a pregnancy study.

V and J are TRBV9 and TRBJ2-7; 8 bases are a match to TRBD1. With 3 bases clipped from V and 7 bases from J, the junction kept 15 bases outside the gene matches. Germline V gives CDR1 SGDLS, CDR2 YYNGEE. The CDR3 has 16 residues. The DNA of the CDR3 is TGTGCCAGCAGCGATGGACTAAGACAGGGGCTGGGAGAGCAGTACTTC. Protein: CASSDGLRQGLGEQYF.

J is TRBJ1-3 and V is TRBV9; weak D call: TRBD1 (6 bases). From germline, CDR1 is SGDLS and CDR2 YYNGEE. CDR3 length: 18 amino acids. V shed 3 bases and J shed 0 bases, with 19 bases lying between them. The CDR3 sequence is CASSARKGGAHSGNTIYF. Here the CDR3 DNA reads TGTGCCAGCAGCGCGAGAAAGGGGGGGGCTCACTCTGGAAACACCATATATTTT.

The CDR3 loop is CASSGEQINYGYTF. In DNA, the CDR3 is TGTGCCAGCAGCGGAGAGCAGATTAACTATGGCTACACCTTC. The V and J genes are TRBV11-3 and TRBJ1-2; D unclear. CDR1 is SGHNT and CDR2 is YENEEA in the germline V gene. V lost 5 bases to trimming and J lost 1 base, with 11 bases between them. The CDR3 length is 14 residues.

This chain links TRBV5-1 with TRBJ2-7, with 7 bases identical to TRBD1. With 3 bases clipped from V and 2 bases from J, the junction kept 5 bases outside the gene matches. CDR1 is SGHRS, CDR2 YFSETQ, per germline. This CDR3 has 14 amino acids. In nucleotides, the CDR3 is TGCGCCAGCAGCTGGGACAGATCGGCCTACGAGCAGTACTTC. Amino acid sequence: CASSWDRSAYEQYF.

This chain joins TRBV4-3 and TRBJ1-1; 10 bases map to TRBD1. The CDR3 has 14 residues. J lost 3 bases, V lost 4 bases, and 2 bases had no gene match. CDR1 LGHNA and CDR2 YSLEER come from the germline V gene. The CDR3 DNA follows: TGCGCCAGCAGCCCGGGACAGGGGTACACTGAAGCTTTCTTT. Amino acid sequence: CASSPGQGYTEAFF.

This clone is classed as medium-sized. The chain has TRBV28 and TRBJ2-3; TRBD2 matches 7 bases. The CDR3 spans 15 residues. Germline V gene sequence: CDR1 MDHEN, CDR2 SYDVKM. V gave up 8 bases and J gave up 4 bases; unmatched junction bases: 12. CDR3 amino acids: CASHDGGRAADTQYF. The CDR3 region has the DNA TGTGCCAGCCATGATGGGGGGAGGGCCGCAGATACGCAGTATTTT.

This clone was picked up a small number of times. V usage is TRBV27 and J usage is TRBJ1-5, with TRBD1 as a possible D gene (6 bases). The ends were cut back, 5 bases at V and 4 bases at J, with 15 bases in the middle. CDR3 length equals 15 residues. In germline, CDR1 is MNHEY, CDR2 SMNVEV (reference sequence). CDR3 amino acids: CASSRWGLTNQPQHF. The DNA for the CDR3 is TGTGCCAGCAGTCGTTGGGGGCTTACAAATCAGCCCCAGCATTTT.

This clone came up many times. This chain joins TRBV7-9 and TRBJ2-3, with TRBD2 identical over 9 bases. CDR3 length: 19 amino acids. The V segment lost 2 bases and the J segment 4 bases; nucleotides outside the gene matches: 16. Germline CDR1 is SEHNR and CDR2 is FQNEAQ (reference sequence). The CDR3 here is CASSLSWASGTNLPDTQYF. The CDR3, as DNA: TGTGCCAGCAGCTTATCATGGGCTAGCGGGACTAATTTACCAGATACGCAGTATTTT.

The chain is built from TRBV5-4 and TRBJ2-1; TRBD2 aligns across 8 bases. Germline V CDR1 and CDR2: SGHNT, YYREEE (reference sequence). The CDR3 has 16 amino acids. The ends lost 0 bases at V and 5 bases at J; junction bases unmatched: 7. The CDR3 region has the DNA TGTGCCAGCAGCTTGGATCCTAGCGGGCATAACAATGAGCAGTTCTTC. As protein: CASSLDPSGHNNEQFF.

The rearrangement joins TRBV9 to TRBJ2-1; D is unclear. The CDR3 length is 13 residues. CDR1 and CDR2 (germline): SGDLS, YYNGEE. V was shortened by 1 base and J by 8 bases, with 10 bases between the two germline ends. The CDR3: CASSVRVSDEQFF. For the CDR3, the DNA is TGTGCCAGCAGCGTAAGAGTCTCGGATGAGCAGTTCTTC.

This clone came up once. The chain uses TRBV6-4 and TRBJ2-1, with 8 bases fitting TRBD1. The junction had 7 bases not matched to a gene; V was cut back by 0 bases and J by 9 bases. CDR3 length: 15 amino acids. The V gene's germline CDR1 is MRHNA and CDR2 SNTAGT. The CDR3 here is CASSDSADRAGEQFF. DNA for the CDR3: TGTGCCAGCAGTGACTCTGCGGACAGGGCCGGTGAGCAGTTCTTC.